The sequence of this T cell receptor (beta chain) was determined in a study of shared clonotypes between healthy human individuals. Study outcomes and limitations: Roughly 5% was the fraction of naive CD4 clonotypes found shared across four donors. Genetic and exposure-history diversity was limited by the few donors.

The V gene end was trimmed by 6 bases and the J gene end by 3 bases; junction bases not matched to a gene: 12. The CDR3 loop spans 17 amino acids. Germline CDR1 LGHNA, CDR2 YNFKEQ. The naive CD8 population came from CD45RO-negative cells selected for CCR7, without terminally differentiated effector memory CD45RA+ cells. All donors qualified as healthy HIV-negative adults and had experienced no recent acute infections or vaccinations. The donor cohort consisted entirely of Caucasian adults residing in Nashville, Tennessee. About this clone itself: The antigen remains unidentified.

The assay was immunoSEQ multiplex PCR, and TCRdb's table has in-frame clones only and misses some. In the table there are millions of clones, 93% of which are singletons. The V gene is TRBV4-2, the J gene TRBJ1-2, with 11 positions matching TRBD1. Source material: naive CD8+ T cells from PBMCs. The receptor was derived from a young man in good health. Some clones in this sample may be carry-over from other donors' samples. In nucleotides, the CDR3 is TGTGCCAGCAGGAATGCGGGGGACAGGGGGAGGGACTATGGCTACACCTTC. It codes for CASRNAGDRGRDYGYTF.